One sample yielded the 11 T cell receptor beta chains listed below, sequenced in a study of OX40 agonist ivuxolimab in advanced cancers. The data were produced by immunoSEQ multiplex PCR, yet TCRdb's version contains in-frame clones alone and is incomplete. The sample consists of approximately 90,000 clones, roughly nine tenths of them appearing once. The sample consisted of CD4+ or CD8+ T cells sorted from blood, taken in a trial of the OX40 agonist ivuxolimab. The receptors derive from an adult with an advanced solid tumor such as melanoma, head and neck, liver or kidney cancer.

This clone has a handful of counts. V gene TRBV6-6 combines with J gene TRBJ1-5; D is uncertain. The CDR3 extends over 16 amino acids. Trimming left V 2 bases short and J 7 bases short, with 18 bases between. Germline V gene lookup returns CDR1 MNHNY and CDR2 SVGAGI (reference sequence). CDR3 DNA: TGTGCCAGCAGTTACGAGGCAGGAGCTGCCAACCAGCCCCAGCATTTT. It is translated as CASSYEAGAANQPQHF.

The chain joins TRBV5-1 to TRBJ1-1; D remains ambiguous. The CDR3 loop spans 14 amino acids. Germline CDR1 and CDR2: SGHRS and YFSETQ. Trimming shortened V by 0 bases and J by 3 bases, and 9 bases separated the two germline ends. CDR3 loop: CASSLATDYTEAFF. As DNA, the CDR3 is TGCGCCAGCAGCTTGGCCACGGATTACACTGAAGCTTTCTTT.

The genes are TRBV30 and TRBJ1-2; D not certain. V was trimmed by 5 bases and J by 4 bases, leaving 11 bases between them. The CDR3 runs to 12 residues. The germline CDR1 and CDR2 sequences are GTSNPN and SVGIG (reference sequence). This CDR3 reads CAWERALYGYTF. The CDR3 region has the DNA TGTGCCTGGGAACGGGCCCTCTATGGCTACACCTTC.

The CDR3 loop reads CASSLSRQENTQYF. In DNA, the CDR3 is TGTGCCAGCAGCTTATCCAGGCAGGAGAATACGCAGTATTTT. The V call is TRBV7-7, the J call TRBJ2-3; D is uncertain. The CDR3 covers 14 residues. The V gene lost 2 bases and the J gene lost 7 bases, with 13 bases spanning the gap. Per germline, CDR1 SSHAT and CDR2 FNYEAQ (reference sequence). The full variable domain, completed using reference TRBV7-7 and TRBJ2-3, is GAGVSQSPRYKVTKRGQDVTLRCDPISSHATLYWYQQALGQGPEFLTYFNYEAQPDKSGLPSDRFSAERPEGSISTLTIQRTEQRDSAMYRCASSLSRQENTQYFGPGTRLTVL.

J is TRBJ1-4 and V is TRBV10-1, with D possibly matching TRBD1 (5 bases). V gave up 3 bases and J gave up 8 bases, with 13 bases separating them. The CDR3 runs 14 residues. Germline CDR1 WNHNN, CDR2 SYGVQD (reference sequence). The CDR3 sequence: CASSESGEGEKLFF. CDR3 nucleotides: TGCGCCAGCAGTGAATCGGGGGAGGGGGAAAAACTGTTTTTT.

The CDR3 sequence is CASSFLSGRISSGELFF. The DNA for the CDR3 is TGTGCCAGCAGCTTCCTCAGCGGGAGAATTAGTTCCGGGGAGCTGTTTTTT. This chain connects TRBV7-2 to TRBJ2-2, with TRBD2 matching 8 bases. The ends lost 3 bases at V and 6 bases at J; junction bases unmatched: 12. Germline CDR1 reads SGHTA; CDR2 reads FQGNSA. The CDR3 is 17 amino acids.

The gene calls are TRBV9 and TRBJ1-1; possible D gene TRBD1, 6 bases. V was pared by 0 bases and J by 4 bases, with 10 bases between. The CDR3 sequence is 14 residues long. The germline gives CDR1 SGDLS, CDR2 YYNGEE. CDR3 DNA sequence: TGTGCCAGCAGCGTAGATAGGGGGAGCACTGAAGCTTTCTTT. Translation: CASSVDRGSTEAFF. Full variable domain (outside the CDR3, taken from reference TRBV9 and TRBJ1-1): DSGVTQTPKHLITATGQRVTLRCSPRSGDLSVYWYQQSLDQGLQFLIQYYNGEERAKGNILERFSAQQFPDLHSELNLSSLELGDSALYFCASSVDRGSTEAFFGQGTRLTVV.

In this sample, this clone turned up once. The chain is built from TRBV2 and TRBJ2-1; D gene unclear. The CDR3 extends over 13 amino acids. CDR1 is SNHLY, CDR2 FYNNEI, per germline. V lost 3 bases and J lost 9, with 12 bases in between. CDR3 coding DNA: TGTGCCAGCAGTGAGGGCTGGCGAGCTGAGCAGTTCTTC. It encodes CASSEGWRAEQFF. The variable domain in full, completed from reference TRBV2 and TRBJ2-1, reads EPEVTQTPSHQVTQMGQEVILRCVPISNHLYFYWYRQILGQKVEFLVSFYNNEISEKSEIFDDQFSVERPDGSNFTLKIRSTKLEDSAMYFCASSEGWRAEQFFGPGTRLTVL.

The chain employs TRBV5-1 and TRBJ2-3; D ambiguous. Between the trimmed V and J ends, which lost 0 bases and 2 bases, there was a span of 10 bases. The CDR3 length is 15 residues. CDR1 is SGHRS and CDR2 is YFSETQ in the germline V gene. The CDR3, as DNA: TGCGCCAGCAGCTTGGGTCCGGTATCCACAGATACGCAGTATTTT. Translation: CASSLGPVSTDTQYF. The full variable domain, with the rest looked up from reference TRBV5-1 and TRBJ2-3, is KAGVTQTPRYLIKTRGQQVTLSCSPISGHRSVSWYQQTPGQGLQFLFEYFSETQRNKGNFPGRFSGRQFSNSRSEMNVSTLELGDSALYLCASSLGPVSTDTQYFGPGTRLTVL.

The CDR3 DNA reads as TGCAGCGTTGAGGAGACCCAGTACTTC. As protein: CSVEETQYF. J is TRBJ2-5 and V is TRBV29-1; D remains unclear. Germline values: CDR1 SQVTM, CDR2 ANQGSEA. V was pared by 3 bases and J by 5 bases, with 1 base between. This CDR3 region has 9 residues.

CDR3 protein: CASSQGTGEYQPQHF. In nucleotides, the CDR3 is TGTGCCAGCAGCCAAGGGACGGGGGAGTATCAGCCCCAGCATTTT. The rearrangement links TRBV4-2 to TRBJ1-5; D may be TRBD1 (5 bases). V gave up 1 base and J gave up 5 bases, with 12 bases separating them. Germline V lookup: CDR1 LGHNA, CDR2 YNFKEQ. There are 15 residues in the CDR3.